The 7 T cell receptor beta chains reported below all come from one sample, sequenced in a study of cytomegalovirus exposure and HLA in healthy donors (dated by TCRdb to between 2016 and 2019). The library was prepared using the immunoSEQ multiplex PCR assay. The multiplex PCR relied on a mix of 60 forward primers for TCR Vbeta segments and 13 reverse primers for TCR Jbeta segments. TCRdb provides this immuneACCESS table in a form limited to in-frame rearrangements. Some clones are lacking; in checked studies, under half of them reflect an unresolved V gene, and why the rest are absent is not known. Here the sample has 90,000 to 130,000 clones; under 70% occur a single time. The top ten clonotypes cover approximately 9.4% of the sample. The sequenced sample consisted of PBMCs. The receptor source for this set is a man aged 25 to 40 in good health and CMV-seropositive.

The CDR3 DNA sequence: TGTGCCAGCAGGAGCAACACCGGGGAGCTGTTTTTT. Protein: CASRSNTGELFF. The chain uses TRBV7-2 and TRBJ2-2; D is undetermined. CDR3 size: 12 residues. From germline, CDR1 is SGHTA and CDR2 FQGNSA. V was cut by 6 bases and J by 2 bases, with 4 bases left in between. The variable domain in full, completed from reference TRBV7-2 and TRBJ2-2, reads GAGVSQSPSNKVTEKGKDVELRCDPISGHTALYWYRQSLGQGLEFLIYFQGNSAPDKSGLPSDRFSAERTGGSVSTLTIQRTQQEDSAVYLCASRSNTGELFFGEGSRLTVL.

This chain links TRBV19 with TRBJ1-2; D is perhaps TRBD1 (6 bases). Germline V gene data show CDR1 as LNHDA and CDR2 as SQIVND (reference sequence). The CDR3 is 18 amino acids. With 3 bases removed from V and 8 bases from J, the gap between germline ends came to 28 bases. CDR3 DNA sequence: TGTGCCAGTAGTATGCGCAGGGGTCAAAAGGACGCCCCCAAAGGCTACACCTTC. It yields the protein CASSMRRGQKDAPKGYTF. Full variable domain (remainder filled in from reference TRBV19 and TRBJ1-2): DGGITQSPKYLFRKEGQNVTLSCEQNLNHDAMYWYRQDPGQGLRLIYYSQIVNDFQKGDIAEGYSVSREKKESFPLTVTSAQKNPTAFYLCASSMRRGQKDAPKGYTFGSGTRLTVV.

CDR3 in DNA: TGTGCCAGCAGCTTATGGCGGGGCCGCACAGATACGCAGTATTTT. This sequence encodes CASSLWRGRTDTQYF. This rearrangement joins TRBV13 to TRBJ2-3, with D maybe TRBD2 (6 bases). Germline CDR1 PRHDT, CDR2 FYEKMQ (reference sequence). V lost 2 bases to trimming and J lost 1 base, with 10 bases between them. CDR3 size: 15 residues.

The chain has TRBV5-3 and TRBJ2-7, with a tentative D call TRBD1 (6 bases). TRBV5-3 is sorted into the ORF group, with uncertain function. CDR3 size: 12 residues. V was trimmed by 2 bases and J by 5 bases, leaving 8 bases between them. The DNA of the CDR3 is TGTGCCAGAAGCTTACAGGGCCACGAGCAGTACGTC. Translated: CARSLQGHEQYV.

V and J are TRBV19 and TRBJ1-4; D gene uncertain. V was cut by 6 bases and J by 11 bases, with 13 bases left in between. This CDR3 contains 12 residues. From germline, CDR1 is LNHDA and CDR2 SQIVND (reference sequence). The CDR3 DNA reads TGTGCCAGTAGGCCTGAGGCGGGGAAACTGTTTTTT. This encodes CASRPEAGKLFF.

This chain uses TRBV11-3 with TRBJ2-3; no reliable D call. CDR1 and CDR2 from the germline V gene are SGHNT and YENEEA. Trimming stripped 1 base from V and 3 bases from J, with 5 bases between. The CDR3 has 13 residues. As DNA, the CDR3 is TGTGCCAGCAGCTTAGCCTTTACAGATACGCAGTATTTT. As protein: CASSLAFTDTQYF.

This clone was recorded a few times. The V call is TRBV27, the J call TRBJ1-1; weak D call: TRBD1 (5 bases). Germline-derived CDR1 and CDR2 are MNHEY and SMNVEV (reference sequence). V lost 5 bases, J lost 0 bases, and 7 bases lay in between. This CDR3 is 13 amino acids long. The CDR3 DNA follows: TGTGCCAGCAGTCGGACACTGAACACTGAAGCTTTCTTT. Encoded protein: CASSRTLNTEAFF.